A selection of T cell receptor beta chains follows, all from one sample in a study of blood T cell repertoires in COVID-19. Sequencing used immunoSEQ multiplex PCR; TCRdb keeps in-frame clones, though not all of them. This sample yields about 250,000 clones, of which 87% are seen a single time; approximately 2.4% belongs to the top ten. Material for sequencing was PBMCs or T cells enriched from blood (not recorded which). Receptor source: a woman aged 25 to 39 with acute COVID-19. Both conserved end residues are part of each CDR3. D genes are given only for firm matches. Rows give clone size only sometimes, using once, few, many, or a class for an expanded clone.

TRBJ1-5,-,-,15,TRBV6-5,CASRVRGFSNQPQHF,TGTGCCAGCAGAGTCCGGGGATTTAGCAATCAGCCCCAGCATTTT
TRBJ1-2,-,-,12,TRBV30,CAWSHLRGGYTF,TGTGCCTGGAGTCACCTCAGGGGAGGCTACACCTTC
TRBJ2-7,-,-,13,TRBV6-5,CAIQDSFTYEQYF,TGTGCCATCCAGGACAGCTTTACCTACGAGCAGTACTTC
TRBJ2-1,-,TRBD2,13,TRBV6-5,CASSSSGGNEQFF,TGTGCCAGCAGCTCCAGCGGGGGCAATGAGCAGTTCTTC
TRBJ1-1,-,-,15,TRBV7-9,CASRSRQVLNTEAFF,TGTGCCAGCAGGAGCAGACAGGTACTGAACACTGAAGCTTTCTTT
TRBJ1-2,once,-,14,TRBV18,CASSPQTGVYGYTF,TGTGCCAGCTCACCACAAACAGGAGTCTATGGCTACACCTTC
TRBJ1-1,-,TRBD1,14,TRBV3-1/TRBV3-2,CASSQAQGTAEAFF,TGTGCCAGCAGCCAGGCACAGGGGACCGCTGAAGCTTTCTTT
TRBJ1-2,few,TRBD1,15,TRBV6-4,CASSPSGQGTDGYTF,TGTGCCAGCAGTCCCTCCGGACAGGGTACGGATGGCTACACCTTC
TRBJ1-1,-,-,14,TRBV13,CASSLGGANTEAFF,TGTGCCAGCAGCCTTGGGGGCGCGAACACTGAAGCTTTCTTT
TRBJ2-3,few,-,14,TRBV6-2/TRBV6-3,CASSLASVADTQYF,TGTGCCAGCAGTTTAGCCTCCGTGGCAGATACGCAGTATTTT
TRBJ2-3,once,TRBD2,14,TRBV19,CASSRSGGWDTQYF,TGTGCCAGTAGTAGGTCGGGGGGTTGGGATACGCAGTATTTT
TRBJ2-3,-,-,14,TRBV2,CASSEARSTDTQYF,TGTGCCAGCAGTGAAGCCCGGAGCACAGATACGCAGTATTTT
TRBJ1-1,-,-,13,TRBV7-2,CASSLLRGTEAFF,TGTGCCAGCAGCTTACTACGGGGGACTGAAGCTTTCTTT
TRBJ1-6,-,TRBD1,16,TRBV25-1,CASSATGGSYNSPLHF,TGTGCCAGCAGTGCAACAGGGGGCTCCTATAATTCACCCCTCCACTTT
TRBJ2-7,-,-,14,TRBV3-1/TRBV3-2,CASSKLETGGEQYF,TGTGCCAGCAGCAAGCTTGAGACAGGAGGCGAGCAGTACTTC
TRBJ1-1,-,-,13,TRBV6-5,CASSAQVSTEAFF,TGTGCCAGCAGCGCACAGGTGAGCACTGAAGCTTTCTTT
TRBJ2-1,-,TRBD2,16,TRBV4-3,CASSQETSLGLNEQFF,TGCGCCAGCAGCCAAGAGACTAGCCTCGGTCTAAATGAGCAGTTCTTC
TRBJ1-5,-,-,16,TRBV7-8,CASSLSNRNSNQPQHF,TGTGCCAGCAGCTTAAGTAACAGAAATAGCAATCAGCCCCAGCATTTT
TRBJ1-1,-,-,10,TRBV7-9,CASSREAVFF,TGTGCCAGCAGCCGAGAGGCTGTTTTCTTT
TRBJ2-3,-,-,12,TRBV6-1,CASSEVYGTQYF,TGTGCCAGCAGTGAAGTCTACGGTACGCAGTATTTT
TRBJ2-1,once,-,15,TRBV7-9,CASSPRKLGGDEQFF,TGTGCCAGCAGCCCCCGAAAGTTAGGAGGGGATGAGCAGTTCTTC
TRBJ1-3,-,-,16,TRBV18,CASSPRVRASGNTIYF,TGTGCCAGCTCACCACGGGTCAGGGCCTCTGGAAACACCATATATTTT
TRBJ1-1,-,-,13,TRBV12-3/TRBV12-4,CASLPFLGGEAFF,TGTGCCAGTCTCCCCTTCCTCGGGGGTGAAGCTTTCTTT
TRBJ2-5,-,-,12,TRBV12-3/TRBV12-4,CASAGIGETQYF,TGTGCCAGCGCAGGGATCGGAGAGACCCAGTACTTC
TRBJ2-1,once,TRBD1,15,TRBV7-2,CASSRDSNSYNEQFF,TGTGCCAGCAGCCGGGACAGTAACTCCTACAATGAGCAGTTCTTC
TRBJ1-3,few,TRBD1,16,TRBV15,CATSREDRGLGNTIYF,TGTGCCACCAGCAGAGAGGACAGGGGGCTAGGAAACACCATATATTTT
TRBJ2-7,-,TRBD2,17,TRBV25-1,CASSEEGRAGGNYEQYF,TGTGCCAGCAGTGAAGAGGGGAGAGCGGGGGGAAACTACGAGCAGTACTTC
TRBJ1-1,-,TRBD1,17,TRBV19,CASSTAGTGRGGTEAFF,TGTGCCAGTAGTACCGCCGGGACAGGGCGAGGAGGCACTGAAGCTTTCTTT
TRBJ1-1,-,-,14,TRBV5-1,CASSLLSENTEAFF,TGCGCCAGCAGCTTGTTGTCAGAGAACACTGAAGCTTTCTTT
TRBJ2-3,-,TRBD2,15,TRBV5-1,CASSRGGGESDTQYF,TGCGCCAGCAGCCGCGGGGGAGGGGAGTCAGATACGCAGTATTTT
TRBJ2-7,few,TRBD1,15,TRBV7-9,CASSSSDRDDYEQYF,TGTGCCAGCAGCTCATCCGACAGGGACGACTACGAGCAGTACTTC